A selection of T cell receptor beta chains follows, all from one sample in a study of blood T cell repertoires in COVID-19. Clones were sequenced by immunoSEQ multiplex PCR, and TCRdb holds only the in-frame ones, with some missing. The data contain about 65,000 clones, roughly 92% of them seen just once; the ten biggest clones take up approximately 2.6%. Material: peripheral blood. The receptor source for this set is a man aged 65 to 85 with active COVID-19. CDR3s include the opening cysteine and the closing phenylalanine or tryptophan. A D gene is named only where the DNA matches it firmly. Size tells how often a clone was seen (once, few, many) or the class of an expanded clone, and some rows leave it out.

D	V	length	size	J	DNA	CDR3
TRBD2	TRBV10-3	13	NA	TRBJ2-5	TGTGCCATCAGTTGGACTAGCGGAGAGACCCAGTACTTC	CAISWTSGETQYF
NA	TRBV6-5	13	large	TRBJ1-2	TGTGCCAGCAGCCCGGACAACGGCTATGGCTACACCTTC	CASSPDNGYGYTF
TRBD1	TRBV28	16	NA	TRBJ2-2	TGTGCCAGCAGTTTTCCCGGGACAGGGGAGTCCTCCGGGCTGTTTTTT	CASSFPGTGESSGLFF
NA	TRBV5-1	14	NA	TRBJ2-7	TGCGCCAGCAGCTCCGGGACACATCGCTACGAGCAGTACTTC	CASSSGTHRYEQYF
TRBD2	TRBV7-9	14	NA	TRBJ2-7	TGTGCCAGCAGCTTAGCGGGGGGGGTCGTAGAGCAGTACTTC	CASSLAGGVVEQYF
TRBD2	TRBV15	16	NA	TRBJ2-1	TGTGCCACCAGCAAAAAGACTAGCGGGGTTTACAATGAGCAGTTCTTC	CATSKKTSGVYNEQFF
TRBD2	TRBV6-2/TRBV6-3	18	NA	TRBJ2-5	TGTGCCAGCAGTCCCGGGACTAGCGGGGGGGGGAACCAAGAGACCCAGTACTTC	CASSPGTSGGGNQETQYF
NA	TRBV5-1	15	once	TRBJ2-3	TGCGCCAGCAGCTTGTCAGCGCCTAGCACAGATACGCAGTATTTT	CASSLSAPSTDTQYF
NA	TRBV11-3	14	NA	TRBJ2-1	TGTGCCAGCAGCTTAGATTGGGGCGCTGGTGAGCAGTTCTTC	CASSLDWGAGEQFF
TRBD1	TRBV20-1	13	NA	TRBJ2-7	TGCAGTGCTAGTCCGGGACAGAACTACGAGCAGTACTTC	CSASPGQNYEQYF